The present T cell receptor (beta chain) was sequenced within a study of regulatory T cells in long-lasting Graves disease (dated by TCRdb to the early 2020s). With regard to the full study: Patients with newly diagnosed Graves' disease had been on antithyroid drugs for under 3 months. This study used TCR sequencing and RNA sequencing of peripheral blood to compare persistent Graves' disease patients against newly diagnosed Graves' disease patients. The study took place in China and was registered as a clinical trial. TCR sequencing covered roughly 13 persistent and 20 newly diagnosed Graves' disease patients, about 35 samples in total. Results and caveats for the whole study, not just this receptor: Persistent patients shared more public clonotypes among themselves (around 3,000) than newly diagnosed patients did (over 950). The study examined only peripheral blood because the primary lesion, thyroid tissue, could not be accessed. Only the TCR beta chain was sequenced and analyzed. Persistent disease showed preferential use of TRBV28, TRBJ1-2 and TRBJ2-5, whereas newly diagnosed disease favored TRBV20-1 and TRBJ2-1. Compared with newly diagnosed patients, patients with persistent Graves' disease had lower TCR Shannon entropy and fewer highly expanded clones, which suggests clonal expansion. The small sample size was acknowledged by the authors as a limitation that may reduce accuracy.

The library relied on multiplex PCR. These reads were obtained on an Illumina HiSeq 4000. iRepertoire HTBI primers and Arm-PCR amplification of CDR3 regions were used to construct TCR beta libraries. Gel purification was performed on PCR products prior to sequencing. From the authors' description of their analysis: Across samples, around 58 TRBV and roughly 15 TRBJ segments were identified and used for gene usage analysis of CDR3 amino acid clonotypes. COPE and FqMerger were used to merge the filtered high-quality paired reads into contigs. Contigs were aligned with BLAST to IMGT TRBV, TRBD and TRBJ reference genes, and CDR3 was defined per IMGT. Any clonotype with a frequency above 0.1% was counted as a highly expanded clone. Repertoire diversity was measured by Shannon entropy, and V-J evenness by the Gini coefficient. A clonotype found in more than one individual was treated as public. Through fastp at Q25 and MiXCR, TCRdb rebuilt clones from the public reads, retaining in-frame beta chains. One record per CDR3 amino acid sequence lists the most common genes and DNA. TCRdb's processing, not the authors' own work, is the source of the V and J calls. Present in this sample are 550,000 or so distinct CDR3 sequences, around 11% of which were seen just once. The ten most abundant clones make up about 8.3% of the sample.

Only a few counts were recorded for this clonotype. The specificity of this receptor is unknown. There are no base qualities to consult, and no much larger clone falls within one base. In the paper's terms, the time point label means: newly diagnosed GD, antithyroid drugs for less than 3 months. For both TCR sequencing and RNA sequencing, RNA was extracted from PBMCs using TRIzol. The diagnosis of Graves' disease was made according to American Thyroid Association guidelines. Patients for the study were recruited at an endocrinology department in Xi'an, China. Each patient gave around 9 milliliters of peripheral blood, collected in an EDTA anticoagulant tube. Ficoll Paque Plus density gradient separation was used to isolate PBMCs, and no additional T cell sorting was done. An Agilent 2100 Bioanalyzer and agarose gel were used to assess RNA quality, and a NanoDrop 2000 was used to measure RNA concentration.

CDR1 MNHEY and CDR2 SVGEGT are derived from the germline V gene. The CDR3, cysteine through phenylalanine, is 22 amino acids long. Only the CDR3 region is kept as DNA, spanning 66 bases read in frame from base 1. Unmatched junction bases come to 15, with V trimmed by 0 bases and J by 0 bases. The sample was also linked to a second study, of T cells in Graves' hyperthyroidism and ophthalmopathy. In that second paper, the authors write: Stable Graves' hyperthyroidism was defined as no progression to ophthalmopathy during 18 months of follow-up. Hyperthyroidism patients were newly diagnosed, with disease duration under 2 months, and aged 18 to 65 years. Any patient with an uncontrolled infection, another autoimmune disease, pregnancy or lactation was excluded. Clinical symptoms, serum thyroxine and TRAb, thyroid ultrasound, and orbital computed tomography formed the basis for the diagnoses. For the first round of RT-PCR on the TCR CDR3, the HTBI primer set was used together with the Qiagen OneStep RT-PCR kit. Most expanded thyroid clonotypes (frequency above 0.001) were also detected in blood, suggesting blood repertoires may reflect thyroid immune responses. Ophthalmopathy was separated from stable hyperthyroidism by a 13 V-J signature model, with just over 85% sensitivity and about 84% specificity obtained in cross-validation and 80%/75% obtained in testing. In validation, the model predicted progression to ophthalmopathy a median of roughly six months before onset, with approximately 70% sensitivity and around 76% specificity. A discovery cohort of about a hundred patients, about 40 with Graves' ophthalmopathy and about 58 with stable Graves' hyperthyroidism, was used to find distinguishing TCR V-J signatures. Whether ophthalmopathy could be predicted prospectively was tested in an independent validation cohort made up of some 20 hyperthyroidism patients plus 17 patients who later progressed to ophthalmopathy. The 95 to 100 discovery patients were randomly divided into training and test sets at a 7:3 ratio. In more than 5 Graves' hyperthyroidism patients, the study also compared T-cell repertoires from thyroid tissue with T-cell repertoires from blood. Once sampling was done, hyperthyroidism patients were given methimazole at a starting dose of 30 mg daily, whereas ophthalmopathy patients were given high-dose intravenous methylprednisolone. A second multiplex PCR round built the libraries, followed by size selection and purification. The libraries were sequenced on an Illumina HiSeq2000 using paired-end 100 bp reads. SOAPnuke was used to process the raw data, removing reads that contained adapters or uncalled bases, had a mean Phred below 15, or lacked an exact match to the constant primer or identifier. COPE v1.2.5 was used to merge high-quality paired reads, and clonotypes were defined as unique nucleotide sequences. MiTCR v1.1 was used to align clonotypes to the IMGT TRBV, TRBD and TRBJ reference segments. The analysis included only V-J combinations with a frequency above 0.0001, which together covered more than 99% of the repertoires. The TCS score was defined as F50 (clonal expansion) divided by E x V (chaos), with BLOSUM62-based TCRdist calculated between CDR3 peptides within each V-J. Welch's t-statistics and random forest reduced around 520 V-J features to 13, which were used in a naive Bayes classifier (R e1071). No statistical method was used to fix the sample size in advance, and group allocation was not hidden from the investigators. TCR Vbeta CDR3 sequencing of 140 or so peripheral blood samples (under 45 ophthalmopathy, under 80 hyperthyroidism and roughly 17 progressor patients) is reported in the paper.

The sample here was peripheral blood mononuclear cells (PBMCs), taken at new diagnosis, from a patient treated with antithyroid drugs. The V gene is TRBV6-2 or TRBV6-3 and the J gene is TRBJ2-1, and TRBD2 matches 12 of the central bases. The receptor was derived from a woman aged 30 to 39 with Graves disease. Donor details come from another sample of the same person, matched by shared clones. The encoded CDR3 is CASSYSKNTSGRTLLSYNEQFF. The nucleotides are TGTGCCAGCAGTTACTCGAAAAATACTAGCGGGAGGACCCTCCTCTCCTACAATGAGCAGTTCTTC.